This T cell receptor (beta chain) appears in the sequencing data of a study of blood T cell repertoires in COVID-19. The table came from immunoSEQ multiplex PCR; TCRdb's copy has only in-frame clones and leaves some out. The table includes 60,000 to 65,000 clones, 72% detected once. Germline assignment: CDR1 SGHTA and CDR2 FQGNSA. The CDR3 is 14 amino acids. V lost 3 bases to trimming and J lost 3 bases, with 8 bases between them. The chain has TRBV7-2 and TRBJ2-2; perhaps TRBD1 as D (6 bases). This clonotype was sampled from a woman in her seventies with COVID-19, enrolled during active disease. Sequencing used peripheral blood. In DNA form, the CDR3 reads TGTGCCAGCAGCTTGGACAGTTACACCGGGGAGCTGTTTTTT. Encoded protein: CASSLDSYTGELFF.